This T cell receptor (beta chain) came from a study of CD8 T cells in Susac syndrome. Findings and limits, study-wide: Where Susac syndrome CD4+ T cell repertoires were concerned, no clonal expansion was evident.

It was with random hexamers that 0.5 to 1 ug RNA was reverse transcribed. The CDR3 of TCR beta was amplified by immunoSEQ multiplex PCR across 54 Vbeta and 13 Jbeta. TCRdb used MiXCR to reprocess the immunoSEQ multiplex PCR reads, holding one entry per CDR3 protein. The sample has about 140,000 distinct CDR3 sequences, roughly 94% seen once. In regard to this clonotype: The antigen is not known.

The sequenced material came from CD4+ T cells from PBMCs. This TCR came from a human donor with Susac syndrome.

CDR3 sequence: CASRWSGSEGEQYF. The DNA for the CDR3 is TGTGCCAGCAGATGGTCCGGGAGTGAAGGCGAGCAGTACTTC. The chain couples TRBV27 to TRBJ2-7; tentative D call: TRBD2 (6 bases). Trimming removed 6 bases at V and 6 bases at J, with 18 bases between. Germline CDR1 and CDR2: MNHEY and SMNVEV (reference sequence). The length of the CDR3 is 14 residues.